This T cell receptor beta chain emerged from a study of blood T cell repertoires in COVID-19. Background on the study: COVID-19 samples, acute and convalescent, were from the United States, Italy and Spain. T cells, B-cell-depleted T cells, or PBMCs supplied cDNA or gDNA.

Trimming shortened V by 1 base and J by 1 base, and 8 bases separated the two germline ends. This CDR3 comprises 15 residues. The germline gives CDR1 GTSNPN, CDR2 SVGIG (reference sequence). Original processing notes: From reference gene primer amplification, estimates of nucleated cell counts were derived. Produced via immunoSEQ multiplex PCR; TCRdb's table is partial and in-frame only. V and J calls and clone size are as listed in that table; D and trimming were resolved from the DNA. The sample has about 60,000 clones, around 90% seen once. This chain links TRBV30 with TRBJ2-6, with D possibly matching TRBD2 (5 bases). Input material: peripheral blood. The receptor was isolated from a man aged 50 to 60 with active COVID-19. The CDR3 protein is CAWSEGGSGANVLTF. The CDR3 nucleotides read TGTGCCTGGAGTGAAGGAGGATCTGGGGCCAACGTCCTGACTTTC.